The 27 T cell receptor beta chains below come from one sample, sequenced in a study of T cell responses to AZD1222 COVID-19 vaccine. Produced via immunoSEQ multiplex PCR; TCRdb's table is partial and in-frame only. The profile shows approximately 140,000 clones, over 75% of them singletons. Sequencing used peripheral blood, obtained on day 0 of AZD1222 vaccination. These receptors all come from an adult in good health.

The rearrangement joins TRBV27 to TRBJ1-1; 7 positions match TRBD1. Looked up from germline, CDR1 is MNHEY and CDR2 is SMNVEV (reference sequence). The ends lost 2 bases at V and 4 bases at J; junction bases unmatched: 13. This CDR3 is built from 17 residues. CDR3: CASSLNQGGGESTEAFF. The CDR3 nucleotides are TGTGCCAGCAGTTTAAACCAGGGGGGGGGCGAAAGCACTGAAGCTTTCTTT.

In DNA, the CDR3 is TGTGCCAGCAGCTCCATGACAGGGTCCCCAGGCTACACCTTC. Translating gives CASSSMTGSPGYTF. This rearrangement joins TRBV11-2 to TRBJ1-2, with 7 positions matching TRBD1. V dropped 4 bases and J dropped 8; count of bases not matched to a gene: 10. Germline loops: CDR1 SGHAT, CDR2 FQNNGV. This CDR3 is 14 amino acids long.

This clone was recorded a few times. The V gene is TRBV6-5, the J gene TRBJ1-1; no clear D gene. V lost 5 bases and J 0 bases, leaving 7 bases between the germline ends. The CDR3 is made up of 13 amino acids. CDR1 and CDR2 from the germline V gene are MNHEY and SVGAGI. CDR3 loop: CASSTGLNTEAFF. Here the CDR3 DNA reads TGTGCCAGCAGTACCGGTTTGAACACTGAAGCTTTCTTT.

The rearrangement uses TRBV24-1 and TRBJ2-5; D tentatively reads TRBD1 or TRBD2 (5 bases each). The V end was cut by 3 bases, the J end by 5 bases, with 15 bases between. The CDR3 has 15 residues. Per germline, CDR1 KGHDR and CDR2 SFDVKD. The CDR3 bases are TGTGCCACCAGTGATCGTAGGGACGAAAGGGAGACCCAGTACTTC. Translating gives CATSDRRDERETQYF.

For this clone: At the DNA level, this CDR3 is encoded by other sequences in the same sample as well. V and J are TRBV29-1 and TRBJ1-2, with D perhaps TRBD1 (6 bases). The ends were cut back, 4 bases at V and 3 bases at J, with 9 bases in the middle. The length of the CDR3 is 12 residues. Germline V CDR1 and CDR2: SQVTM, ANQGSEA. The CDR3 DNA reads TGCAGCGTTGTACAGGGCGACTATGGCTACACCTTC. The encoded protein is CSVVQGDYGYTF.

This chain links TRBV18 with TRBJ1-1; D is ambiguous. CDR3 size: 15 residues. From germline, CDR1 is KGHSH and CDR2 LQKENI. The germline V and J ends were trimmed by 6 bases and 3 bases, with 17 bases remaining between them. CDR3 residues: CASSPRVLDDTEAFF. The CDR3 coding sequence is TGTGCCAGCTCCCCGAGGGTTTTGGACGACACTGAAGCTTTCTTT.

The chain has TRBV6-6 and TRBJ1-5, with 8 bases that match TRBD1. Germline V gene sequence: CDR1 MNHNY, CDR2 SVGAGI (reference sequence). V dropped 2 bases and J dropped 9; count of bases not matched to a gene: 6. The CDR3 length is 14 residues. The CDR3 is CASSYPGQERPQHF. The DNA of the CDR3 is TGTGCCAGCAGTTACCCGGGACAGGAGCGGCCCCAGCATTTT.

The rearrangement links TRBV18 to TRBJ1-3; possible D gene TRBD1, 5 bases. Germline lookup yields CDR1 KGHSH and CDR2 LQKENI. Trimming pared 2 bases from V and 2 bases from J, leaving 10 bases between. The CDR3 spans 15 residues. The CDR3 DNA sequence: TGTGCCAGCTCACCAACTGGGACCGCTGGAAACACCATATATTTT. It specifies CASSPTGTAGNTIYF.

This clone has a single count. The chain is built from TRBV5-1 and TRBJ1-6; 9 bases fit TRBD1. CDR1 SGHRS and CDR2 YFSETQ come from the germline V gene. The CDR3 totals 20 residues. V shed 0 bases, J shed 10 bases, and the junction held 20 bases outside the gene matches. CDR3 nucleotides: TGCGCCAGCAGCTTGGCAGGCGGGACAGGGTCGATGGTGGGCGGATCACCCCTCCACTTT. Protein: CASSLAGGTGSMVGGSPLHF.

The chain is built from TRBV3-1 (or the pseudogene TRBV3-2) and TRBJ1-2; D not resolved. The CDR3 covers 12 residues. Germline V lookup: CDR1 LGHDT, CDR2 YNNKEL (reference sequence). The V and J ends lost 3 bases and 5 bases respectively, with 7 bases between them. CDR3 nucleotides: TGTGCCAGCAGCCAGCGAGGGTATGGCTACACCTTC. Its translation: CASSQRGYGYTF.

CDR3: CASSLAGQLHEQYF. Here the CDR3 DNA reads TGCGCCAGCAGCTTGGCGGGACAGTTGCACGAGCAGTACTTC. The V call is TRBV5-1, the J call TRBJ2-7, with 7 bases identical to TRBD1. CDR3 length: 14 amino acids. Germline values: CDR1 SGHRS, CDR2 YFSETQ. V lost 0 bases, J lost 5 bases, and 5 bases stayed unmatched.

This rearrangement joins TRBV5-4 to TRBJ2-7; D is uncertain. CDR1 is SGHNT and CDR2 is YYREEE in the germline V gene (reference sequence). The CDR3 has 13 residues. Trimming shortened V by 4 bases and J by 3 bases, and 11 bases separated the two germline ends. This CDR3 reads CASSLDPGYEQYF. As DNA, the CDR3 is TGTGCCAGCAGCCTGGATCCGGGCTACGAGCAGTACTTC.

The rearrangement uses TRBV6-6 and TRBJ1-6, with unresolved D. This CDR3 is 12 amino acids long. Germline lookup yields CDR1 MNHNY and CDR2 SVGAGI (reference sequence). The V gene lost 8 bases and the J gene lost 11 bases, with 13 bases spanning the gap. For the CDR3, the DNA is TGTGCCAGCTCTACCGGGGAGGCACCCCTCCACTTT. Translating it yields CASSTGEAPLHF.

This clone has a single count. CDR3 nucleotides: TGTGCCAGCAGTTACTCGAACTTTGGGGGCCGCGCTGAAGCTTTCTTT. Translation: CASSYSNFGGRAEAFF. The J gene is TRBJ1-1, the V gene TRBV6-5; possible D gene TRBD1, 6 bases. The CDR3 covers 16 residues. Germline CDR1 MNHEY, CDR2 SVGAGI. Between the trimmed V and J ends, which lost 0 bases and 6 bases, there was a span of 17 bases.

CDR3 nucleotides: TGCAGCGTCAGAAGCGGGTCCCGCACAGATACGCAGTATTTT. The encoded protein is CSVRSGSRTDTQYF. The V gene is TRBV29-1, the J gene TRBJ2-3; a possible D gene is TRBD2 (6 bases). This CDR3 has 14 amino acids. The V end was cut by 6 bases, the J end by 1 base, with 14 bases between. CDR1 and CDR2 (germline): SQVTM, ANQGSEA.

The genes are TRBV18 and TRBJ1-6; D remains unclear. Germline CDR1 KGHSH, CDR2 LQKENI. The CDR3 totals 16 residues. V was clipped by 2 bases and J by 6 bases, with 14 bases between them. CDR3 coding DNA: TGTGCCAGCTCACCAGTTATCGCACGGGGTAATTCACCCCTCCACTTT. The encoded protein is CASSPVIARGNSPLHF. The full variable domain, rest sourced from reference TRBV18 and TRBJ1-6, is NAGVMQNPRHLVRRRGQEARLRCSPMKGHSHVYWYRQLPEEGLKFMVYLQKENIIDESGMPKERFSAEFPKEGPSILRIQQVVRGDSAAYFCASSPVIARGNSPLHFGNGTRLTVT.

V is TRBV14 and J is TRBJ2-3; D unclear. Trimming cost V 0 bases and J 9 bases, with 4 bases left between them. This CDR3 spans 11 amino acids. CDR1 SGHDN and CDR2 FVKESK come from the germline V gene. Here the CDR3 reads CASSQEGTQYF. In nucleotides, the CDR3 is TGTGCCAGCAGCCAAGAGGGAACGCAGTATTTT. The full variable domain, rest sourced from reference TRBV14 and TRBJ2-3, is EAGVTQFPSHSVIEKGQTVTLRCDPISGHDNLYWYRRVMGKEIKFLLHFVKESKQDESGMPNNRFLAERTGGTYSTLKVQPAELEDSGVYFCASSQEGTQYFGPGTRLTVL.

The rearrangement uses TRBV6-1 and TRBJ1-5, with D perhaps TRBD1 (6 bases). The CDR3 sequence is 13 residues long. Trimming shortened V by 2 bases and J by 5 bases, and 7 bases separated the two germline ends. Germline values: CDR1 MNHNS, CDR2 SASEGT. The CDR3: CASSERTDQPQHF. The CDR3, as DNA: TGTGCCAGCAGTGAACGGACAGATCAGCCCCAGCATTTT.

V gene TRBV4-3 combines with J gene TRBJ2-7, with 11 bases identical to TRBD1. With 0 bases clipped from V and 3 bases from J, the junction kept 1 base outside the gene matches. This CDR3 is built from 15 residues. Germline CDR1 and CDR2: LGHNA and YSLEER. The DNA of the CDR3 is TGCGCCAGCAGCCAAGAGGGACAGGGGGTCTACGAGCAGTACTTC. Its translation: CASSQEGQGVYEQYF.

V and J are TRBV19 and TRBJ1-2; 7 bases are a match to TRBD1. This CDR3 is 15 amino acids long. Germline assignment: CDR1 LNHDA and CDR2 SQIVND (reference sequence). V was pared by 5 bases and J by 7 bases, with 13 bases of the junction left unmatched. CDR3 sequence reads: CASSEISTGKLGYTF. Written as DNA, the CDR3 is TGTGCCAGTAGTGAAATCTCGACAGGGAAGCTTGGCTACACCTTC.

This sequence joins TRBV11-2 and TRBJ2-1; D gene ambiguous. The CDR3 spans 12 residues. Germline values: CDR1 SGHAT, CDR2 FQNNGV. V lost 6 bases, J lost 12 bases, and 15 bases lay in between. Written as DNA, the CDR3 is TGTGCCAGCAGTTCGACGACCCACGGGCAGTTCTTC. Translated, it gives CASSSTTHGQFF.

Only one count was recorded for this clone. This chain uses TRBV6-5 with TRBJ2-3; D is perhaps TRBD2 (5 bases). This CDR3 has 15 amino acids. The germline V and J ends were trimmed by 0 bases and 2 bases, with 9 bases remaining between them. Germline lookup yields CDR1 MNHEY and CDR2 SVGAGI. DNA of the CDR3: TGTGCCAGCAGTTACTCGGAGGACCTCACAGATACGCAGTATTTT. It encodes CASSYSEDLTDTQYF.

Note on this clone: Other DNA sequences in this specimen translate into the identical CDR3. The chain recombines TRBV15 with TRBJ2-7; D possibly matches TRBD1 or TRBD2 (6 bases each). This CDR3 is built from 13 residues. V was clipped by 0 bases and J by 7 bases, with 10 bases between them. Per the germline V gene, CDR1 is LNHNV and CDR2 is YYDKDF (reference sequence). CDR3 DNA sequence: TGTGCCACCAGCAGAGACCGGGGGCCTGAGCAGTACTTC. It codes for CATSRDRGPEQYF.

The V call is TRBV27, the J call TRBJ1-6; possibly TRBD1 for D (5 bases). The V end lost 2 bases, the J end lost 4 bases, and 9 bases lay between the germline ends. This CDR3 spans 15 amino acids. Germline V gives CDR1 MNHEY, CDR2 SMNVEV (reference sequence). CDR3 region: CASSLLRGYNSPLHF. The CDR3 bases are TGTGCCAGCAGTTTACTGAGGGGTTATAATTCACCCCTCCACTTT.

This chain joins TRBV19 and TRBJ1-2; TRBD1 is a possible D gene (5 bases). This CDR3 contains 13 residues. CDR1 is LNHDA, CDR2 SQIVND, per germline (reference sequence). V lost 7 bases, J lost 7 bases, and 16 bases lay in between. The CDR3 DNA is TGTGCCAGTACAGGGACGGGCTATAGTGGCTACACCTTC. It encodes CASTGTGYSGYTF. Full variable domain (outside the CDR3, taken from reference TRBV19 and TRBJ1-2): DGGITQSPKYLFRKEGQNVTLSCEQNLNHDAMYWYRQDPGQGLRLIYYSQIVNDFQKGDIAEGYSVSREKKESFPLTVTSAQKNPTAFYLCASTGTGYSGYTFGSGTRLTVV.

The J gene is TRBJ1-1, the V gene TRBV5-6; D uncertain. This CDR3 is built from 14 residues. Per the germline V gene, CDR1 is SGHDT and CDR2 is YYEEEE. V dropped 4 bases and J dropped 6 bases, with 16 bases sitting between them. CDR3 coding DNA: TGTGCCAGCAGCAAACCCGACTGGACCCCTGAAGCTTTCTTT. It encodes CASSKPDWTPEAFF.

The chain has TRBV6-4 and TRBJ2-3; no reliable D call. This CDR3 contains 12 residues. V was cut by 1 base and J by 5 bases, with 4 bases left in between. CDR1 is MRHNA, CDR2 SNTAGT, per germline. CDR3 DNA sequence: TGTGCCAGCAGTGACTTAGGAGATACGCAGTATTTT. This translates into CASSDLGDTQYF.